The next 28 T cell receptor beta chains were all read from a single sample in a study of blood T cell repertoires in COVID-19 (dated by TCRdb to about 2020). Library preparation used the immunoSEQ multiplex PCR assay. TCRdb took over this immuneACCESS table, retaining in-frame rearrangements with V and J assigned. Such tables are incomplete; in checked studies, under half of the missing clones stem from an unresolved V gene, and the remainder is unexplained. The sample table records fewer than 250,000 clones; more than 75% of these occur just once. The biggest ten clones account for over 0.95% of the sample. The sequenced sample was peripheral blood. These receptors originate from a man aged 40-55 years with acute or convalescent COVID-19.

This clone was seen a few times. The chain uses TRBV7-2 and TRBJ2-1; 9 positions match TRBD2. This CDR3 spans 16 amino acids. Germline V gene data show CDR1 as SGHTA and CDR2 as FQGNSA. V gave up 5 bases and J gave up 2 bases; unmatched junction bases: 7. The CDR3 coding sequence is TGTGCCAGCAGCAAAAAAGCGGGGGGCCCCTACAATGAGCAGTTCTTC. It yields the protein CASSKKAGGPYNEQFF.

CDR3 nucleotides: TGTGCCAGCTCTCAATCGGGGGGAAACACTGAAGCTTTCTTT. Its translation: CASSQSGGNTEAFF. The genes are TRBV18 and TRBJ1-1, with D tentatively TRBD1 (5 bases). The V end was cut by 6 bases, the J end by 2 bases, with 13 bases between. CDR3 length: 14 residues. Germline assignment: CDR1 KGHSH and CDR2 LQKENI.

The CDR3: CASSQGPGLAEETQYF. Here the CDR3 DNA reads TGTGCCAGCAGCCAAGGCCCCGGACTAGCGGAAGAGACCCAGTACTTC. The chain employs TRBV4-2 and TRBJ2-5, with 10 bases fitting TRBD2. This CDR3 comprises 16 residues. Germline CDR1 reads LGHNA; CDR2 reads YNFKEQ. The junction had 5 bases not matched to a gene; V was cut back by 1 base and J by 3 bases.

The rearrangement joins TRBV28 to TRBJ1-3; 7 nucleotides line up with TRBD1. Trimming at V came to 5 bases and at J to 0 bases, leaving 4 bases not matched to a gene. The CDR3 covers 15 residues. Germline CDR1 and CDR2: MDHEN and SYDVKM. DNA for the CDR3: TGTGCCAGCAGTCAGACAGGGTCCTCTGGAAACACCATATATTTT. Its protein product is CASSQTGSSGNTIYF.

This clone was found once. The gene calls are TRBV13 and TRBJ2-1, with 16 positions matching TRBD2. The V and J ends lost 5 bases and 0 bases, in that order; junction bases with no gene match: 4. CDR1 and CDR2 (germline): PRHDT, FYEKMQ (reference sequence). CDR3 length: 18 amino acids. CDR3 amino acids: CASSPGLAGGSSYNEQFF. As DNA, the CDR3 is TGTGCCAGCAGCCCGGGACTAGCGGGGGGGAGCTCCTACAATGAGCAGTTCTTC.

This chain joins TRBV21-1 and TRBJ1-5; TRBD1, as called in the table, went unchecked against the DNA. TRBV21-1 is termed a pseudogene. The CDR3 loop spans 17 amino acids. In DNA, the CDR3 is TGTGCCACCCCGGACAGCCCTTTATTCTATAGCAATCAGCCCCAGCATTTT. Its protein product is CATPDSPLFYSNQPQHF.

The chain uses TRBV7-9 and TRBJ1-6; D not resolved. CDR1 and CDR2 (germline): SEHNR, FQNEAQ (reference sequence). V was cut by 6 bases and J by 10 bases, with 19 bases left in between. The CDR3 length is 15 residues. The CDR3 protein is CASRRGAGESSPLHF. Here the CDR3 DNA reads TGTGCCAGCAGGAGAGGTGCCGGGGAAAGCTCACCCCTCCACTTT.

V is TRBV7-6 and J is TRBJ2-7; perhaps TRBD1 as D (6 bases). Germline V CDR1 and CDR2: SGHVS, FNYEAQ. The CDR3 length is 13 residues. Trimming took off 3 bases at V and 5 bases at J, with 11 bases between the two ends. CDR3 loop: CASSLGQGNEQYF. CDR3 DNA sequence: TGTGCCAGCAGCTTGGGGCAGGGGAACGAGCAGTACTTC.

The chain has TRBV6-5 and TRBJ2-1; a possible D gene is TRBD1 (5 bases). The CDR3 has 14 residues. CDR1 is MNHEY and CDR2 is SVGAGI in the germline V gene. The V and J ends lost 10 bases and 2 bases respectively, with 15 bases between them. The DNA of the CDR3 is TGTGCCACCCACCTGACAGTGCCCTACAATGAGCAGTTCTTC. Translation gives CATHLTVPYNEQFF.

The gene calls are TRBV27 and TRBJ1-3; 7 nucleotides match TRBD1. The CDR3 is made up of 16 amino acids. The V and J ends lost 5 bases and 3 bases, in that order; junction bases with no gene match: 10. CDR1 is MNHEY and CDR2 is SMNVEV in the germline V gene (reference sequence). CDR3 nucleotide sequence: TGTGCCAGCAGTGATAGGACAGGAGGGTTTGGAAACACCATATATTTT. Translating gives CASSDRTGGFGNTIYF.

The gene calls are TRBV6-4 and TRBJ1-2; D may be TRBD1 (5 bases). Germline V gene sequence: CDR1 MRHNA, CDR2 SNTAGT. V was cut by 3 bases and J by 5 bases, with 13 bases left in between. The CDR3 is 14 amino acids. CDR3 sequence: CASSEEGWGYGYTF. As DNA, the CDR3 is TGTGCCAGCAGTGAGGAGGGGTGGGGATATGGCTACACCTTC.

This clone appeared a single time. This chain joins TRBV19 and TRBJ1-2; the D is unclear. V was shortened by 2 bases and J by 6 bases, with 10 bases between the two germline ends. There are 13 residues in the CDR3. Germline values: CDR1 LNHDA, CDR2 SQIVND (reference sequence). CDR3 nucleotides: TGTGCCAGTAGTATAAGTCGGTTGGATGGCTACACCTTC. This gives the protein CASSISRLDGYTF.

This chain uses TRBV5-4 with TRBJ1-4; 8 nucleotides agree with TRBD1. This CDR3 contains 17 residues. Germline V lookup: CDR1 SGHNT, CDR2 YYREEE (reference sequence). The ends lost 4 bases at V and 2 bases at J; junction bases unmatched: 10. CDR3 residues: CASSPGQGRRTNEKLFF. CDR3 in DNA: TGTGCCAGCAGCCCTGGACAGGGAAGGAGGACTAATGAAAAACTGTTTTTT.

In regard to this clone: One end of the junction does not line up with germline, which may come from a read error. The CDR3 region has the DNA TGCAGCGTCCAAACCAAAATCGGAGGTGGCTTCTTC. This encodes CSVQTKIGGGFF. The gene calls are TRBV29-1 and TRBJ1-2; D is unresolved. Germline V gene sequence: CDR1 SQVTM, CDR2 ANQGSEA. This CDR3 has 12 residues.

This chain uses TRBV7-2 with TRBJ1-1; tentatively, D is TRBD1 (6 bases). CDR1 is SGHTA and CDR2 is FQGNSA in the germline V gene. The V gene lost 9 bases and the J gene lost 4 bases, with 21 bases spanning the gap. The CDR3 runs to 15 residues. Here the CDR3 reads CASTLTRGSGTEAFF. CDR3 nucleotides: TGTGCCAGTACGCTTACCAGGGGTTCAGGCACTGAAGCTTTCTTT.

This chain uses TRBV6-5 with TRBJ1-2; 7 nucleotides agree with TRBD1. Germline V gene lookup returns CDR1 MNHEY and CDR2 SVGAGI. V shed 9 bases and J 7 bases; nucleotides not matched to a gene: 14. The CDR3 is 14 amino acids. The CDR3, as DNA: TGTGCCAGTGAAGAAGGAGGGGGCGTATTTGGCTACACCTTC. Encoded protein: CASEEGGGVFGYTF.

The chain carries TRBV18 and TRBJ1-1; 8 bases match TRBD1. This CDR3 contains 15 residues. Germline CDR1 KGHSH, CDR2 LQKENI. Germline trimming cut 4 bases from V and 4 bases from J; bases unmatched to any gene: 8. The chain's CDR3 is CASSRLGTGGTEAFF. The CDR3 nucleotides are TGTGCCAGCTCACGGCTAGGGACAGGCGGCACTGAAGCTTTCTTT.

On this clone: The junction departs from germline at one end; a sequencing error may be responsible. The chain has TRBV5-1 and TRBJ2-5; D not resolved. CDR3 length: 11 amino acids. CDR1 and CDR2 from the germline V gene are SGHRS and YFSETQ. CDR3 amino acids: CASKNQEPQYF. The CDR3, as DNA: TGCGCCAGCAAGAACCAAGAGCCCCAGTACTTC.

The chain couples TRBV6-5 to TRBJ2-7, with D possibly being TRBD1 (5 bases). V lost 6 bases and J 5 bases, leaving 20 bases between the germline ends. This CDR3 has 15 amino acids. CDR1 and CDR2 from the germline V gene are MNHEY and SVGAGI. CDR3 loop: CASSSPRQGLHEQYF. In DNA form, the CDR3 reads TGTGCCAGCAGCTCCCCCAGGCAGGGTCTCCACGAGCAGTACTTC.

The rearrangement joins TRBV28 to TRBJ2-5; possible D gene TRBD2, 5 bases. The CDR3 is 15 residues long. V lost 4 bases and J 7 bases, leaving 19 bases between the germline ends. CDR1 MDHEN and CDR2 SYDVKM come from the germline V gene. The CDR3 nucleotides read TGTGCCAGCAGTTGGTCTAGCATACCAGGAGGGACCCAGTACTTC. It is translated as CASSWSSIPGGTQYF. The whole variable domain, filled in from reference TRBV28 and TRBJ2-5, reads DVKVTQSSRYLVKRTGEKVFLECVQDMDHENMFWYRQDPGLGLRLIYFSYDVKMKEKGDIPEGYSVSREKKERFSLILESASTNQTSMYLCASSWSSIPGGTQYFGPGTRLLVL.

This chain connects TRBV7-9 to TRBJ2-7, with TRBD2 matching over 10 bases. The germline gives CDR1 SEHNR, CDR2 FQNEAQ (reference sequence). With 5 bases clipped from V and 5 bases from J, the junction kept 12 bases outside the gene matches. This CDR3 contains 16 residues. Here the CDR3 reads CASSRSVERGGDEQYF. CDR3 in DNA: TGTGCCAGCAGCCGCTCGGTGGAGCGGGGGGGCGACGAGCAGTACTTC. The full variable domain, rest sourced from reference TRBV7-9 and TRBJ2-7, is DTGVSQNPRHKITKRGQNVTFRCDPISEHNRLYWYRQTLGQGPEFLTYFQNEAQLEKSRLLSDRFSAERPKGSFSTLEIQRTEQGDSAMYLCASSRSVERGGDEQYFGPGTRLTVT.

CDR3 DNA sequence: TGCGCCAGCAGCTTGGGCACAGCGGGCACGTCCTACGAGCAGTACTTC. Its protein product is CASSLGTAGTSYEQYF. This chain joins TRBV5-1 and TRBJ2-7; TRBD2 is a possible D gene (6 bases). The CDR3 extends over 16 amino acids. Germline CDR1 is SGHRS and CDR2 is YFSETQ. V dropped 0 bases and J dropped 1 base, with 14 bases sitting between them. Looking up the rest from reference TRBV5-1 and TRBJ2-7 gives the full variable domain: KAGVTQTPRYLIKTRGQQVTLSCSPISGHRSVSWYQQTPGQGLQFLFEYFSETQRNKGNFPGRFSGRQFSNSRSEMNVSTLELGDSALYLCASSLGTAGTSYEQYFGPGTRLTVT.

The genes are TRBV23-1 and TRBJ2-7, with D tentatively TRBD2 (5 bases). TRBV23-1 is classed as an ORF, of uncertain function. The CDR3 spans 10 residues. The V end was cut by 9 bases, the J end by 11 bases, with 14 bases between. CDR3 region: CARRAEVKYF. The DNA for the CDR3 is TGCGCCAGGAGGGCGGAAGTCAAGTACTTC.

The V call is TRBV12-3 or TRBV12-4, the J call TRBJ1-1; possibly TRBD1 for D (5 bases). V was cut by 7 bases and J by 4 bases, with 7 bases left in between. The CDR3 has 11 amino acids. DNA of the CDR3: TGTGCCAGCAAAAGGGGCACTGAAGCTTTCTTT. This encodes CASKRGTEAFF.

This clone was seen more than once but under ten times. This chain links TRBV12-3 or TRBV12-4 with TRBJ1-4, with D tentatively TRBD1 (6 bases). The CDR3 contains 12 residues. V gave up 6 bases and J gave up 8 bases, with 10 bases separating them. The CDR3 DNA sequence: TGTGCCAGCAGGGGGACAACCGAAAAACTGTTTTTT. It encodes CASRGTTEKLFF.

This chain connects TRBV5-1 to TRBJ1-3; D is undetermined. Trimming left V 2 bases short and J 1 base short, with 4 bases between. Germline lookup yields CDR1 SGHRS and CDR2 YFSETQ. The CDR3 extends over 13 amino acids. The CDR3 DNA follows: TGCGCCAGCAGCTTATATTCTGGAAACACCATATATTTT. Amino acid sequence: CASSLYSGNTIYF.

The chain employs TRBV29-1 and TRBJ2-1, with a weak D call TRBD2 (5 bases). V dropped 1 base and J dropped 8 bases, with 9 bases sitting between them. Germline V gene lookup returns CDR1 SQVTM and CDR2 ANQGSEA. The CDR3 consists of 12 residues. In DNA, the CDR3 is TGCAGCGTTGAAGGGAAGCGGTATGAGCAGTTCTTC. The encoded protein is CSVEGKRYEQFF.

This clone was found a few times. This chain links TRBV12-3 or TRBV12-4 with TRBJ1-2, with D possibly being TRBD1 (6 bases). The CDR3 length is 12 residues. V was trimmed by 5 bases and J by 4 bases, leaving 8 bases between them. The CDR3 loop is CASSDRFYGYTF. Written as DNA, the CDR3 is TGTGCCAGCAGTGACAGGTTCTATGGCTACACCTTC.